This record concerns one T cell receptor beta chain sequence. The antigen is unknown. This sample was included in a study of cytomegalovirus exposure and HLA in healthy donors. Study-wide findings and caveats: The study listed under 200 cytomegalovirus-associated TCR beta chains.

PCR was performed using 60 Vbeta and 13 Jbeta primers. Assay: immunoSEQ multiplex PCR; the TCRdb copy retains only in-frame clones and omits some. The table has 150,000 or so clones, about 79% seen once. Per germline, CDR1 MNHEY and CDR2 SVGAGI. The CDR3 has 14 amino acids. The ends were cut back, 3 bases at V and 2 bases at J, with 7 bases in the middle. The gene calls are TRBV6-5 and TRBJ2-2; D call uncertain. This TCR was recovered from a female donor in good health and CMV-seronegative. Specimen: PBMCs. The CDR3 region has the DNA TGTGCCAGCAGTTATTTAGATAACACCGGGGAGCTGTTTTTT. Translating gives CASSYLDNTGELFF.